This TCR beta chain was recorded in a study of OX40 agonist ivuxolimab in advanced cancers. Study details: Prior anti-PD-1, anti-PD-L1 or anti-CTLA-4 therapy was allowed; around 40% had some.

Germline CDR1 and CDR2: MNHEY and SVGAGI. The CDR3 is 15 residues long. The junction had 5 bases not matched to a gene; V was cut back by 0 bases and J by 6 bases. Overall study findings and caveats: Researchers report that CD8+ T cells had, on average, more expanded clones than CD4+.

Only in-frame clones appear in the TCRdb table, and some are missing; sequencing was by immunoSEQ multiplex PCR. The sample lists 80,000 to 95,000 clones, roughly four fifths occurring once. Turning to this clone: What it binds is not known.

This sequence originates from an adult with an advanced solid tumor such as melanoma, head and neck, liver or kidney cancer. The sample consisted of CD4+ or CD8+ T cells sorted from blood, taken in a trial of the OX40 agonist ivuxolimab. The chain links TRBV6-5 to TRBJ1-5; 7 bases fit TRBD1. DNA of the CDR3: TGTGCCAGCAGTTACTCCAACAGGGGAGGTCAGCCCCAGCATTTT. This sequence encodes CASSYSNRGGQPQHF.